These 15 T cell receptor beta chains share one sample of origin, sequenced in a study of blood T cell repertoires in COVID-19. The table came from immunoSEQ multiplex PCR; TCRdb's copy has only in-frame clones and leaves some out. This table has about 200,000 clones, roughly four fifths appearing once. The specimen sequenced was peripheral blood. The receptors shown here come from a human donor with acute or convalescent COVID-19. The donor label of this sample is uncertain.

The genes are TRBV6-5 and TRBJ1-1; D remains unclear. V was clipped by 8 bases and J by 1 base, with 14 bases between them. Germline V gene lookup returns CDR1 MNHEY and CDR2 SVGAGI. The CDR3 contains 14 residues. CDR3 residues: CASLDREGNTEAFF. CDR3 DNA sequence: TGTGCCAGCCTCGACCGGGAAGGGAACACTGAAGCTTTCTTT.

The J gene is TRBJ1-4, the V gene TRBV5-4; 8 positions match TRBD1. The CDR3 loop spans 15 amino acids. Trimming removed 4 bases from V and 6 bases from J; junction bases left unmatched: 8. Germline CDR1 SGHNT, CDR2 YYREEE (reference sequence). CDR3 nucleotides: TGTGCCAGCAGCCATAACAGGGGGATTGATGAAAAACTGTTTTTT. It is translated as CASSHNRGIDEKLFF.

The V gene is TRBV7-2, the J gene TRBJ2-7; a possible D gene is TRBD2 (6 bases). Trimming stripped 5 bases from V and 0 bases from J, with 11 bases between. Germline CDR1 is SGHTA and CDR2 is FQGNSA. The CDR3 totals 14 residues. The CDR3, as DNA: TGTGCCAGCAGCCGGACTACCACCTCCTACGAGCAGTACTTC. Amino acid sequence: CASSRTTTSYEQYF.

V and J are TRBV5-1 and TRBJ2-6; a weak D match, TRBD1 (5 bases). Trimming pared 4 bases from V and 0 bases from J, leaving 17 bases between. This CDR3 comprises 18 residues. Per germline, CDR1 SGHRS and CDR2 YFSETQ. CDR3 bases: TGCGCCAGCAGCCCCGCAGGGCCCGCCTCCTCTGGGGCCAACGTCCTGACTTTC. Amino acids: CASSPAGPASSGANVLTF.

This chain uses TRBV30 with TRBJ1-6; D perhaps matches TRBD1 (5 bases). The CDR3 has 14 residues. The ends were cut back, 1 base at V and 7 bases at J, with 11 bases in the middle. The germline gives CDR1 GTSNPN, CDR2 SVGIG (reference sequence). The CDR3 loop reads CAWSGGTTNSPLHF. Written as DNA, the CDR3 is TGTGCCTGGAGTGGCGGGACCACAAATTCACCCCTCCACTTT. The whole variable domain, remainder taken from reference TRBV30 and TRBJ1-6, is SQTIHQWPATLVQPVGSPLSLECTVEGTSNPNLYWYRQAAGRGLQLLFYSVGIGQISSEVPQNLSASRPQDRQFILSSKKLLLSDSGFYLCAWSGGTTNSPLHFGNGTRLTVT.

This sequence joins TRBV28 and TRBJ1-3; weak D call: TRBD1 (6 bases). CDR3 length: 13 residues. The ends were cut back, 6 bases at V and 8 bases at J, with 14 bases in the middle. Germline V CDR1 and CDR2: MDHEN, SYDVKM. For the CDR3, the DNA is TGTGCCAGCAGGGGGCAGGGGTCGGACACCATATATTTT. It is translated as CASRGQGSDTIYF.

This chain links TRBV5-4 with TRBJ1-1, with D possibly being TRBD1 (5 bases). The CDR3 is made up of 14 amino acids. Between the trimmed V and J ends, which lost 3 bases and 2 bases, there was a span of 11 bases. Germline values: CDR1 SGHNT, CDR2 YYREEE (reference sequence). The CDR3 DNA is TGTGCCAGCAGCTCCGGACAAGCTAACACTGAAGCTTTCTTT. Protein product: CASSSGQANTEAFF.

This chain links TRBV6-5 with TRBJ2-7, with 9 bases fitting TRBD1. V shed 2 bases, J shed 6 bases, and the junction held 5 bases outside the gene matches. CDR3 length equals 14 residues. The germline CDR1 and CDR2 sequences are MNHEY and SVGAGI. CDR3 in DNA: TGTGCCAGCAGTTACACGGACAGGGGAGGCGAGCAGTACTTC. Translating gives CASSYTDRGGEQYF.

This clone has only a few counts. The V and J genes are TRBV19 and TRBJ1-1; D unresolved. Germline CDR1 is LNHDA and CDR2 is SQIVND (reference sequence). Trimming took 7 bases from V and 0 from J, leaving 6 bases between them. The CDR3 spans 12 residues. The CDR3 bases are TGTGCCAGTATCACGGTGAACACTGAAGCTTTCTTT. Translation: CASITVNTEAFF.

The chain is built from TRBV5-6 and TRBJ2-1; the D gene is possibly TRBD2 (6 bases). Germline V gene lookup returns CDR1 SGHDT and CDR2 YYEEEE. The CDR3 covers 15 residues. The ends were cut back, 2 bases at V and 6 bases at J, with 15 bases in the middle. In DNA, the CDR3 is TGTGCCAGCAGCTTTGGTTCACTAGCTGGCAATGAGCAGTTCTTC. Protein sequence: CASSFGSLAGNEQFF.

This clone was counted a single time. The DNA of the CDR3 is TGTGCCAGTCGGACAGGGGGCGGTAATGAAAAACTGTTTTTT. Translation gives CASRTGGGNEKLFF. The V gene is TRBV2, the J gene TRBJ1-4; 11 bases align to TRBD1. The CDR3 is made up of 14 amino acids. The germline CDR1 and CDR2 sequences are SNHLY and FYNNEI. The J segment lost 4 bases and the V segment lost 9 bases, leaving 4 bases of the junction unmatched.

This clone showed up just a few times. V and J are TRBV19 and TRBJ2-2; TRBD2 matches at 12 bases. The CDR3 sequence is 19 residues long. V shed 7 bases, J shed 4 bases, and the junction held 16 bases outside the gene matches. Germline CDR1 LNHDA, CDR2 SQIVND (reference sequence). CDR3 sequence reads: CASTLYVLAGGFGTGELFF. CDR3 nucleotide sequence: TGTGCCAGTACCCTCTATGTACTAGCGGGAGGATTTGGCACCGGGGAGCTGTTTTTT.

The J gene is TRBJ1-4, the V gene TRBV28, with 7 bases identical to TRBD1. Germline values: CDR1 MDHEN, CDR2 SYDVKM. Trimming cost V 4 bases and J 5 bases; bases outside gene matches: 7. This CDR3 contains 15 residues. The CDR3 reads CASSSSGQRNEKLFF. CDR3 DNA: TGTGCCAGCAGTTCCTCGGGACAGAGAAATGAAAAACTGTTTTTT.

In nucleotides, the CDR3 is TGTGCCAGCAGTGAAAAAGCGGGAGTTTCTACAGATACGCAGTATTTT. This codes for CASSEKAGVSTDTQYF. This rearrangement joins TRBV6-4 to TRBJ2-3; 8 bases map to TRBD2. The CDR3 runs to 16 residues. The J segment lost 3 bases and the V segment lost 3 bases, leaving 8 bases of the junction unmatched. Germline-derived CDR1 and CDR2 are MRHNA and SNTAGT.

J is TRBJ2-5 and V is TRBV5-1; 8 positions match TRBD1. J was trimmed by 5 bases and V by 0 bases; bases with no gene match: 6. CDR1 is SGHRS and CDR2 is YFSETQ in the germline V gene. This CDR3 has 15 residues. The CDR3 region has the DNA TGCGCCAGCAGCTTGGCAGGGGGCGATAGGGAGACCCAGTACTTC. Its translation is CASSLAGGDRETQYF.